Here is one TCR beta chain with its context. The target antigen is unknown. The sample comes from a study of Ad26.COV2.S vaccination and SARS-CoV-2 variants. TCRdb keeps only in-frame clones here, not all; method: immunoSEQ multiplex PCR. This sample carries around 140,000 clones, around 86% of them seen once, and the ten largest clones take more than 4.5%. Study-level results: There was reportedly substantial breadth in spike-specific CD8+ and CD4+ T cell responses after vaccination.

From germline, CDR1 is MNHEY and CDR2 SVGEGT. The ends were cut back, 5 bases at V and 5 bases at J, with 12 bases in the middle. The CDR3 runs 14 residues. Specimen: peripheral blood, collected after recovery from COVID-19. The sequence was collected from a human donor who had recovered from COVID-19. This chain links TRBV6-2 or TRBV6-3 with TRBJ2-2, with a possible D match to TRBD2 (5 bases). CDR3 protein: CASSPTSLTGELFF. The CDR3 DNA is TGTGCCAGCAGTCCCACTAGTTTAACCGGGGAGCTGTTTTTT.